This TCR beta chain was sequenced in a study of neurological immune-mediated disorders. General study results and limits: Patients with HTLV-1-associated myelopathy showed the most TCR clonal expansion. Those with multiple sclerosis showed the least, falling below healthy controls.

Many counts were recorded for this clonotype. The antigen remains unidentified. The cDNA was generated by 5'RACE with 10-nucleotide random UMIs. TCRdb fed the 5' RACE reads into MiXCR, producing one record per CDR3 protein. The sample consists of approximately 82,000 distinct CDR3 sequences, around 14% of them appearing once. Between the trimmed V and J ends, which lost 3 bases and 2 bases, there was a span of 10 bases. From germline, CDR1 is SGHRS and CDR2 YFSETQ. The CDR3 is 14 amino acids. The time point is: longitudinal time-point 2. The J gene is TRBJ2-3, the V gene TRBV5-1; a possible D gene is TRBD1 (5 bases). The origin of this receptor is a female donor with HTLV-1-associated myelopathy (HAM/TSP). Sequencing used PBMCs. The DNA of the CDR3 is TGCGCCAGCAGCTCCTTGACAGCCACAGATACGCAGTATTTT. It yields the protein CASSSLTATDTQYF.